Presented here are 2 T cell receptor beta chains from one specimen sequenced in a study of T cells in Graves' hyperthyroidism and ophthalmopathy. RNA transcripts yielded amplified TCR beta CDR3 regions. When the TCR CDR3 underwent first-round RT-PCR, the HTBI primer set was used. TCRdb reanalysed the multiplex PCR reads using MiXCR and keeps one entry per CDR3 protein. The sample carries about 53,000 distinct CDR3 sequences, around 48% recorded once. The sequenced material came from blood. Receptors originate from a woman aged 30 to 39 with Graves' ophthalmopathy.

Points on this clonotype: An end of the junction differs from the germline gene, which may be a read error. In nucleotides, the CDR3 is TGCGCCAGCAGCTGGGGGACACCCACTGATGGCTACACCTTC. Translated: CASSWGTPTDGYTF. This chain links TRBV7-9 with TRBJ1-2, with D tentatively TRBD1 (6 bases). The CDR3 is 14 amino acids. Germline CDR1 reads SEHNR; CDR2 reads FQNEAQ (reference sequence).

V and J are TRBV7-9 and TRBJ1-1, with 10 bases fitting TRBD1. Germline CDR1 is SEHNR and CDR2 is FQNEAQ (reference sequence). J was trimmed by 1 base and V by 1 base; bases with no gene match: 6. The CDR3 totals 17 residues. The chain's CDR3 is CASSLVGDRGRNTEAFF. The CDR3 nucleotides read TGTGCCAGCAGCTTAGTCGGGGACAGGGGACGGAACACTGAAGCTTTCTTT.